The 9 T cell receptor beta chains listed next were all sequenced from one sample in a study of blood T cell repertoires in COVID-19. Assay used: immunoSEQ multiplex PCR; TCRdb lists only in-frame clones, some missing. The sample holds approximately 46,000 clones, approximately 81% seen once. Sequencing input: peripheral blood. The origin of the receptors is a woman between 70 and 85 years old in a cohort sampled during active COVID-19.

The CDR3 coding sequence is TGTGCCAGCAGCTTAACCCAGGGCCCCGCTTACGAGCAGTACTTC. Translated, it gives CASSLTQGPAYEQYF. The chain is built from TRBV13 and TRBJ2-7; TRBD1 might be the D (5 bases). The V gene lost 2 bases and the J gene lost 4 bases, with 15 bases spanning the gap. Germline assignment: CDR1 PRHDT and CDR2 FYEKMQ (reference sequence). The CDR3 contains 15 residues.

The chain carries TRBV6-6 and TRBJ2-7, with D unclear. CDR1 and CDR2 from the germline V gene are MNHNY and SVGAGI (reference sequence). The CDR3 is 12 amino acids. Trimming took 8 bases from V and 3 from J, leaving 11 bases between them. The CDR3, as DNA: TGTGCCAGCGGGCCGGATTACTACGAGCAGTACTTC. It is translated as CASGPDYYEQYF.

V usage is TRBV6-2 or TRBV6-3 and J usage is TRBJ2-7; D possibly corresponds to TRBD1 (6 bases). The CDR3 covers 14 residues. Germline CDR1 and CDR2: MNHEY and SVGEGT. V was shortened by 6 bases and J by 2 bases, with 14 bases between the two germline ends. The CDR3 is CASSGQPLTYEQYF. The CDR3, as DNA: TGTGCCAGCAGCGGACAGCCTTTGACCTACGAGCAGTACTTC.

The rearrangement uses TRBV6-1 and TRBJ2-1; 10 nucleotides match TRBD2. The germline gives CDR1 MNHNS, CDR2 SASEGT. After removal of 2 bases from V and 9 bases from J, the junction contained 7 bases not matched to a gene. The CDR3 runs to 15 residues. The CDR3 reads CASSELLAGVTEQFF. As DNA, the CDR3 is TGTGCCAGCAGTGAATTGCTAGCGGGAGTGACTGAGCAGTTCTTC.

The CDR3 reads CASTTTEYGYTF. The CDR3 coding sequence is TGTGCCAGCACCACGACAGAGTATGGCTACACCTTC. This chain uses TRBV28 with TRBJ1-2, with TRBD1 as a possible D gene (5 bases). This CDR3 spans 12 amino acids. Deletions cut 7 bases from V and 5 bases from J, with 11 bases between. Germline V gene data show CDR1 as MDHEN and CDR2 as SYDVKM.

The chain is built from TRBV5-5 and TRBJ2-3; 9 nucleotides line up with TRBD2. The germline V gene has CDR1 SGHKS and CDR2 YYEKEE (reference sequence). J gave up 0 bases and V 4 bases, and 6 bases lay outside the gene matches. The CDR3 covers 16 residues. In nucleotides, the CDR3 is TGTGCCAGCAGCAGATCTAGCGGGGCTAGCACAGATACGCAGTATTTT. Encoded protein: CASSRSSGASTDTQYF.

This chain connects TRBV19 to TRBJ1-5; D might be TRBD1 (6 bases). V gave up 5 bases and J gave up 1 base, with 15 bases separating them. CDR1 and CDR2 (germline): LNHDA, SQIVND (reference sequence). This CDR3 has 16 amino acids. CDR3 coding DNA: TGTGCCAGTAGTCTCACAGGGAGAGGGAGCAATCAGCCCCAGCATTTT. Protein product: CASSLTGRGSNQPQHF.

This chain connects TRBV6-6 to TRBJ1-3; 7 bases align to TRBD1. This CDR3 has 15 amino acids. Germline V gene lookup returns CDR1 MNHNY and CDR2 SVGAGI (reference sequence). V was clipped by 5 bases and J by 5 bases; unmatched bases: 9. CDR3 sequence reads: CASSDSTGPRNTIYF. The CDR3 DNA reads TGTGCCAGCAGTGATTCGACAGGGCCAAGAAACACCATATATTTT.

The gene calls are TRBV18 and TRBJ2-3, with D possibly TRBD2 on 6 matching bases. The CDR3 loop spans 12 amino acids. V lost 2 bases and J lost 6, with 6 bases in between. The germline gives CDR1 KGHSH, CDR2 LQKENI. As DNA, the CDR3 is TGTGCCAGCTCACCAAGCGGGGATACGCAGTATTTT. This sequence encodes CASSPSGDTQYF.